This TCR beta chain was recorded in a study of blood T cell repertoires in COVID-19. V dropped 3 bases and J dropped 0 bases, with 21 bases sitting between them. Per the germline V gene, CDR1 is KGHSH and CDR2 is LQKENI. The CDR3 runs 19 residues. This clone is a singleton in its sample. Original processing notes: Amplification of reference gene primers provided the estimated nucleated cell counts. TCRdb's copy holds only in-frame clones and misses some; the assay was immunoSEQ multiplex PCR. D and trimming come from the DNA, and the V and J calls and clone size come from that table. Here the sample spans 270,000 or so clones, around 90% being singletons.

The chain links TRBV18 to TRBJ1-5; D uncertain. This receptor was obtained from a woman in her sixties or seventies with COVID-19, enrolled during active disease. Specimen: peripheral blood. This CDR3 reads CASSPSRTVREDSNQPQHF. In nucleotides, the CDR3 is TGTGCCAGCTCACCGAGCCGGACTGTAAGGGAAGATAGCAATCAGCCCCAGCATTTT.